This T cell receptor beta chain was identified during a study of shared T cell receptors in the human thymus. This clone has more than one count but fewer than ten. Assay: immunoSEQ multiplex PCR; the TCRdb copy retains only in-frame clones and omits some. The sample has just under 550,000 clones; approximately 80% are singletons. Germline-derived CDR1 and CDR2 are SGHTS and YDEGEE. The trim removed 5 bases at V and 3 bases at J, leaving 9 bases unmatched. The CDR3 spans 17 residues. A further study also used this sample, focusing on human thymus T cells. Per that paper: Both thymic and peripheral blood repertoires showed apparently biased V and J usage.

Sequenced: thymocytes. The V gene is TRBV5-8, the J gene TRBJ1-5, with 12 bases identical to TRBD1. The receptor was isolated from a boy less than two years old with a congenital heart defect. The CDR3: CASSGTGGGKVNQPQHF. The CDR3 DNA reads TGTGCCAGCAGTGGGACAGGGGGCGGAAAAGTCAATCAGCCCCAGCATTTT.